A selection of T cell receptor beta chains follows, all from one sample in a study of T cells expressing NK-cell markers. TCRdb re-called the 5' RACE reads, yielding one record per CDR3 amino acid sequence without DNA. The sample shows about 190,000 distinct CDR3 sequences, and around 20% sits with its ten largest clones. The sample taken for sequencing was blood T cells: a sorted CD56 or NKG2C T cell subset, CD4+ or CD8+ T cells, or bulk PBMC T cells (not recorded which). Receptors originate from a man aged 18 to 70 in good health. Each CDR3 is given with its conserved first and last residue. Fields, in order: J gene, V gene, CDR3 protein.

>TRBJ1-1|TRBV5-1
CASSLGRPREAFF
>TRBJ2-1|TRBV27
CASSMLGPLTNEQFF
>TRBJ2-5|TRBV7-9
CASSSGTSGATGETQYF
>TRBJ2-2|TRBV6-1
CASTGHEDTGELFF
>TRBJ2-1|TRBV10-3
CAISGMRDSMTNEQFF
>TRBJ2-7|TRBV15
CATSRGSYEQYF
>TRBJ2-3|TRBV13
CASSLLLAGRDGTDTQYF
>TRBJ1-5|TRBV19
CASSIEQGFNQPQHF
>TRBJ2-1|TRBV7-3
CASSLSGTNNEQFF
>TRBJ2-3|TRBV27
CASRVAGGLTDTQYF
>TRBJ2-1|TRBV5-6
CASSFPGEVEQFF
>TRBJ1-6|TRBV7-2
CASSFRGGVQSPLHF
>TRBJ1-6|TRBV25-1
CASSEGIRGNSPLHF
>TRBJ2-7|TRBV5-1
CASSPGPGQDPYEQYF
>TRBJ2-3|TRBV2
CASSESLGGRDTQYF
>TRBJ2-5|TRBV14
CASSQGAPGRETQYF
>TRBJ2-2|TRBV7-9
CASSYIQGSGELFF
>TRBJ1-5|TRBV2
CAGGWNSNQPQHF
>TRBJ2-7|TRBV20-1
CSARGGQRYEQYF
>TRBJ1-2|TRBV3-1
CASSSRQGMNYGYTF
>TRBJ2-1|TRBV28
CASRNLDRGPPNEQFF
>TRBJ2-5|TRBV12-3/TRBV12-4
CASSSTGVSGETQYF
>TRBJ1-5|TRBV15
CATSRDKDDGNQPQHF
>TRBJ2-1|TRBV7-2
CASSLVVAAKDEQFF
>TRBJ2-7|TRBV9
CASSEQGGEQYF
>TRBJ2-3|TRBV9
CASSVRMSGGAWTDTQYF
>TRBJ2-7|TRBV6-1
CASSEVPGATYEQYF
>TRBJ2-7|TRBV29-1
CSVYPTDENYEQYF
>TRBJ2-1|TRBV5-1
CASSLETSGGPYSEQFF
>TRBJ2-1|TRBV6-2/TRBV6-3
CASSPRGGASPEQFF
>TRBJ2-2|TRBV7-7
CASSLVIGGSTGELFF
>TRBJ2-1|TRBV7-9
CASSLSSVGGAHNEQFF
>TRBJ2-1|TRBV12-5
CASGLAGTGGLHEQFF
>TRBJ1-1|TRBV12-5
CASGLEGTEAFF
>TRBJ1-1|TRBV5-4
CASRSAQGDPYNTEAFF
>TRBJ2-3|TRBV2
CASSEFIGGGDTQYF
>TRBJ2-1|TRBV11-1
CASSSKVQGRQSYNEQFF
>TRBJ2-3|TRBV5-1
CASSFHAGTSGRGTDTQYF
>TRBJ1-3|TRBV28
CASSPDGGNTIYF
>TRBJ2-7|TRBV27
CASSLLGTGYEQYF
>TRBJ2-5|TRBV28
CASSPPSLAGGWETQYF
>TRBJ2-2|TRBV11-1
CASSPFPGGLANTGELFF
>TRBJ2-5|TRBV2
CASVVGVVETQYF
>TRBJ2-7|TRBV27
CASGLGTSGGPQQYF
>TRBJ2-1|TRBV10-3
CAISEYDLSSYNEQFF
>TRBJ2-1|TRBV29-1
CSVAPGGGNEQFF
>TRBJ1-6|TRBV27
CASSTGQVNSPLHF
>TRBJ2-5|TRBV7-8
CASSQWDREDETQYF
>TRBJ2-7|TRBV12-3/TRBV12-4
CASSSSVGWDEQYF